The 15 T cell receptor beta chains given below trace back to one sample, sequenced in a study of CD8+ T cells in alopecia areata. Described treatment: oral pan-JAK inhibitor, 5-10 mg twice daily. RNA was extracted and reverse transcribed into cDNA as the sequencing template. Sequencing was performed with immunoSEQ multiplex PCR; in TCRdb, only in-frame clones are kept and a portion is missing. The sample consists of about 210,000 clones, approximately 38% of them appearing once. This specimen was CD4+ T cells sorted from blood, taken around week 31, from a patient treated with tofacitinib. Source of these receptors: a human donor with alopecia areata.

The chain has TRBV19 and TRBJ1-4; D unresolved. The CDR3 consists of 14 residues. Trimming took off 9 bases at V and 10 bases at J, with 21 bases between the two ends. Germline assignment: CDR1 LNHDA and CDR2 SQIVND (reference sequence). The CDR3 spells CASQRTETDGKLFF. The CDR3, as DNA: TGTGCCAGCCAAAGGACGGAGACGGATGGAAAACTGTTTTTT.

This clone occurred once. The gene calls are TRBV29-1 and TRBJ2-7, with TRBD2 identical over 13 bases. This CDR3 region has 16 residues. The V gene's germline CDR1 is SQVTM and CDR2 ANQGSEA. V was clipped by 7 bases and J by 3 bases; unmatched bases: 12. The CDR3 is CSAKFTSGGAGYEQYF. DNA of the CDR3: TGCAGCGCTAAATTCACTAGCGGGGGGGCTGGCTACGAGCAGTACTTC.

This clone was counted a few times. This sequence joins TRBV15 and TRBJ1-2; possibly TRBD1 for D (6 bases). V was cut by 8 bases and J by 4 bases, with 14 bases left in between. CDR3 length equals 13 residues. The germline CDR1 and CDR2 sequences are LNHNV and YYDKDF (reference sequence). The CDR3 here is CATGSTGLYGYTF. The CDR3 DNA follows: TGTGCCACCGGATCGACAGGCCTCTATGGCTACACCTTC.

The CDR3 spells CAIGGRVEEAFF. The DNA for the CDR3 is TGTGCCATCGGTGGACGAGTGGAGGAAGCTTTCTTT. The V call is TRBV10-3, the J call TRBJ1-1; D call uncertain. The CDR3 totals 12 residues. Trimming shortened V by 8 bases and J by 8 bases, and 15 bases separated the two germline ends. Germline loops: CDR1 ENHRY, CDR2 SYGVKD.

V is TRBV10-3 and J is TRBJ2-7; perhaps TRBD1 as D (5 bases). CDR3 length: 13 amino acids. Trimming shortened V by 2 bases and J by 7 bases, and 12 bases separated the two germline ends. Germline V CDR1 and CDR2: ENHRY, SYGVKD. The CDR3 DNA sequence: TGTGCCATCAGTGAGGAACAGGCCTGGGAGCAGTACTTC. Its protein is CAISEEQAWEQYF.

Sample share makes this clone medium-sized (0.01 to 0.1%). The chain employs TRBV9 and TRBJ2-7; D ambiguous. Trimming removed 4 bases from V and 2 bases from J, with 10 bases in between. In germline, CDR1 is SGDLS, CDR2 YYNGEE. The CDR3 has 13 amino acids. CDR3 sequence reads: CASSPTTTYEQYF. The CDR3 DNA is TGTGCCAGCAGCCCCACGACGACCTACGAGCAGTACTTC.

CDR3: CASSYSNHEQYF. Here the CDR3 DNA reads TGTGCCAGCAGTTACTCGAACCACGAGCAGTACTTC. The V and J genes are TRBV6-5 and TRBJ2-7; D call uncertain. The V and J ends lost 0 bases and 5 bases respectively, with 5 bases between them. Germline CDR1 and CDR2: MNHEY and SVGAGI. This CDR3 contains 12 residues.

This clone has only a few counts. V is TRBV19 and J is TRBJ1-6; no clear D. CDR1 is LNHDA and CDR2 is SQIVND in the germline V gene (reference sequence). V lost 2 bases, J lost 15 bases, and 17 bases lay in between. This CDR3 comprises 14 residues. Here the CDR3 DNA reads TGTGCCAGTAGTATAAGTCCAGGATACGATCGCCTCCACTTT. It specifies CASSISPGYDRLHF.

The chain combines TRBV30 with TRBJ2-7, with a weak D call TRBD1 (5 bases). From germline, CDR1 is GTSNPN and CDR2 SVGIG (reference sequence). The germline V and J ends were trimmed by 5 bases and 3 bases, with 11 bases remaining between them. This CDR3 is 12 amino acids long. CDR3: CAWAPGIYEQYF. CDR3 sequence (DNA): TGTGCCTGGGCCCCAGGGATCTACGAGCAGTACTTC.

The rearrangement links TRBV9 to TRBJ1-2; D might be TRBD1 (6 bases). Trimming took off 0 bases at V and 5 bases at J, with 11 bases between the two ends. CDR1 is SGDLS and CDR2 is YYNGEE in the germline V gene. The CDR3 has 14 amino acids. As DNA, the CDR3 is TGTGCCAGCAGCGTAGTTGACAGGAAGTATGGCTACACCTTC. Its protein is CASSVVDRKYGYTF. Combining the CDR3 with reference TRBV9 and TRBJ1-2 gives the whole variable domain DSGVTQTPKHLITATGQRVTLRCSPRSGDLSVYWYQQSLDQGLQFLIQYYNGEERAKGNILERFSAQQFPDLHSELNLSSLELGDSALYFCASSVVDRKYGYTFGSGTRLTVV.

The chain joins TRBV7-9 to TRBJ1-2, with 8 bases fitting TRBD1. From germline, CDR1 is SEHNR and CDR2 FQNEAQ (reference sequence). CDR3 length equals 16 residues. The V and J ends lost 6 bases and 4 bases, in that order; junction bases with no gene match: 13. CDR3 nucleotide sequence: TGTGCCAGCAGTTCCTCGAAAGGGACAGGTTCCTATGGCTACACCTTC. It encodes CASSSSKGTGSYGYTF.

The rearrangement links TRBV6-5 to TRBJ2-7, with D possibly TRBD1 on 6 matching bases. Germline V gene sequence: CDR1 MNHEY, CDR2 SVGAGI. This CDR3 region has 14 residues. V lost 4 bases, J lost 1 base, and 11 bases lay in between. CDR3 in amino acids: CASSLPGASYEQYF. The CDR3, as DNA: TGTGCCAGCAGTTTGCCAGGGGCATCCTACGAGCAGTACTTC.

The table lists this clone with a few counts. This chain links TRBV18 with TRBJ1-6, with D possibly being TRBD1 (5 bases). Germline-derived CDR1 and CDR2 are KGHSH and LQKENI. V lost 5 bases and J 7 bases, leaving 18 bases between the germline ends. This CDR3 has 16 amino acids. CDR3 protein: CASSINPGPRNSPLHF. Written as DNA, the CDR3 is TGTGCCAGCTCAATAAACCCGGGACCGCGGAATTCACCCCTCCACTTT.

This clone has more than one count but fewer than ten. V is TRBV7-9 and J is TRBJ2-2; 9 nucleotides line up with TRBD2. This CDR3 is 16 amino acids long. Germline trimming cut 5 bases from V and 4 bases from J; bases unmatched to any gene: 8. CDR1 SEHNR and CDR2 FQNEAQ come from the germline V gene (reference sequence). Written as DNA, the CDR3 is TGTGCCAGCAGCCGCGGCGGGGGGGCGGCCACCGGGGAGCTGTTTTTT. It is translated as CASSRGGGAATGELFF. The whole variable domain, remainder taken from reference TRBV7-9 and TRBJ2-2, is DTGVSQNPRHKITKRGQNVTFRCDPISEHNRLYWYRQTLGQGPEFLTYFQNEAQLEKSRLLSDRFSAERPKGSFSTLEIQRTEQGDSAMYLCASSRGGGAATGELFFGEGSRLTVL.

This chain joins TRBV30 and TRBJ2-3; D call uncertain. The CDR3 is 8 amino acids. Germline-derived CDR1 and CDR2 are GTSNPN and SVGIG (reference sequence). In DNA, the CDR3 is TGTGGCTTAGATACGCAGTATTTT. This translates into CGLDTQYF.